This TCR beta chain originates from a study of metastatic and nonmetastatic thyroid tumors. Across the whole study: Comparison of repertoires was carried out across blood and tumor or nodule tissue from malignant and benign thyroid patients. Overall study results and limits: As reported, TCR beta diversity in blood and tumor was significantly higher in malignant thyroid tumors than in benign nodules.

As for this clone: Antigen unknown.

The CDR3 loop spans 16 amino acids. V lost 3 bases and J lost 0, with 15 bases in between. CDR1 and CDR2 from the germline V gene are SGHDT and YYEEEE. None of the patients had undergone any treatment ahead of thyroid surgery. As handled by the study authors: Differences in CDR3 between clinicopathological groups were drawn on to build a classifier intended to discriminate distant-metastatic papillary thyroid cancer patients. TCRdb re-analyzed the PCR reads through MiXCR. In this record, the V and J calls reflect TCRdb's handling and not the investigators' own analysis. The data contain about 70,000 clones, 18% of them singletons.

This sequence joins TRBV5-6 and TRBJ1-1; tentatively, D is TRBD1 (6 bases). This receptor was obtained from a female donor with papillary thyroid cancer or a benign thyroid nodule (not recorded which). Some clones in this sample may be carry-over from other donors' samples. Sequencing input: blood. CDR3 in amino acids: CASSWRGAKMNTEAFF. The CDR3 nucleotides read TGTGCCAGCAGCTGGCGGGGGGCGAAAATGAACACTGAAGCTTTCTTT. Together with reference TRBV5-6 and TRBJ1-1, the CDR3 gives the full variable domain: DAGVTQSPTHLIKTRGQQVTLRCSPKSGHDTVSWYQQALGQGPQFIFQYYEEEERQRGNFPDRFSGHQFPNYSSELNVNALLLGDSALYLCASSWRGAKMNTEAFFGQGTRLTVV.